The 28 T cell receptor beta chains in this list originate from one sample, sequenced in a study of T cell responses to AZD1222 COVID-19 vaccine (dated by TCRdb to about 2021). Explained via the paper, the time point label denotes: about 28 days (+/-7) after the second vaccine dose. To prepare the library, the immunoSEQ multiplex PCR assay was applied. Held by TCRdb, this immuneACCESS table contains in-frame sequences only and omits some clones. Under half of the omission traces to an unresolved V gene where checked; the cause of the rest is unknown. This sample gives some 120,000 clones in total; about 86% of them show up just once. The biggest ten clones account for 3% of the sample. Sequenced material: peripheral blood, taken 28 days after the second AZD1222 dose. These receptors all stem from an adult who received the AZD1222 COVID-19 vaccine.

The chain carries TRBV5-1 and TRBJ1-6; D unclear. Germline CDR1 and CDR2: SGHRS and YFSETQ. The CDR3 covers 15 residues. The germline V and J ends were trimmed by 3 bases and 8 bases, with 15 bases remaining between them. As DNA, the CDR3 is TGCGCCAGCAGCTGGGAAAGCCAGGTAGATTCACCCCTCCACTTT. This translates into CASSWESQVDSPLHF. Drawing the rest from reference TRBV5-1 and TRBJ1-6, the complete variable domain is KAGVTQTPRYLIKTRGQQVTLSCSPISGHRSVSWYQQTPGQGLQFLFEYFSETQRNKGNFPGRFSGRQFSNSRSEMNVSTLELGDSALYLCASSWESQVDSPLHFGNGTRLTVT.

This chain links TRBV10-1 with TRBJ1-6, with a possible D match to TRBD1 (5 bases). Trimming pared 6 bases from V and 3 bases from J, leaving 6 bases between. From germline, CDR1 is WNHNN and CDR2 SYGVQD (reference sequence). The CDR3 has 13 residues. The CDR3 nucleotides are TGCGCCAGCAGGGACAACTATAATTCACCCCTCCACTTT. Protein: CASRDNYNSPLHF.

The chain combines TRBV5-4 with TRBJ1-6, with 9 positions matching TRBD1. The CDR3 is 14 amino acids. The V segment lost 4 bases and the J segment 7 bases; nucleotides outside the gene matches: 3. The germline gives CDR1 SGHNT, CDR2 YYREEE (reference sequence). The CDR3 DNA is TGTGCCAGCAGCGTGGACAGGGGCAATTCACCCCTCCACTTT. Its translation: CASSVDRGNSPLHF.

The V and J genes are TRBV6-5 and TRBJ2-7; D possibly corresponds to TRBD2 (6 bases). V lost 6 bases and J 7 bases, leaving 13 bases between the germline ends. Germline V gene sequence: CDR1 MNHEY, CDR2 SVGAGI. The CDR3 is 12 amino acids. CDR3 sequence (DNA): TGTGCCAGCAGAAGAGACGGGGGTGAGCAGTACTTC. Translated, it gives CASRRDGGEQYF.

V is TRBV7-9 and J is TRBJ2-3; 12 nucleotides agree with TRBD2. Germline V gene lookup returns CDR1 SEHNR and CDR2 FQNEAQ (reference sequence). After removal of 5 bases from V and 11 bases from J, the junction contained 14 bases not matched to a gene. The CDR3 covers 16 residues. The CDR3, as DNA: TGTGCCAGCAGCCCCCGACTAGCGGGGGCACCCTCCGAGCAGTATTTT. Its translation is CASSPRLAGAPSEQYF.

The rearrangement joins TRBV30 to TRBJ1-6; 8 bases map to TRBD1. Germline values: CDR1 GTSNPN, CDR2 SVGIG (reference sequence). This CDR3 is built from 13 residues. Trimming at V came to 4 bases and at J to 10 bases, leaving 6 bases not matched to a gene. The DNA for the CDR3 is TGTGCCTGGAACACAGGGGGAAACTCACCCCTCCACTTT. It codes for CAWNTGGNSPLHF.

This clone came up a few times. V is TRBV9 and J is TRBJ1-2; 12 bases map to TRBD1. Germline values: CDR1 SGDLS, CDR2 YYNGEE. V shed 3 bases, J shed 7 bases, and the junction held 4 bases outside the gene matches. The CDR3 extends over 14 amino acids. CDR3 sequence reads: CASSAGQGARGYTF. The CDR3 coding sequence is TGTGCCAGCAGCGCGGGACAGGGGGCACGTGGCTACACCTTC.

The chain is built from TRBV6-2 or TRBV6-3 and TRBJ1-2, with TRBD1 matching 7 bases. V dropped 4 bases and J dropped 5; count of bases not matched to a gene: 10. The CDR3 contains 15 residues. The germline gives CDR1 MNHEY, CDR2 SVGEGT. The CDR3 DNA reads TGTGCCAGCAGTTCGCAACAGACAGGGCATTATGGCTACACCTTC. Its translation: CASSSQQTGHYGYTF.

The chain is built from TRBV5-1 and TRBJ2-2; TRBD2 matches at 12 bases. Germline trimming cut 0 bases from V and 6 bases from J; bases unmatched to any gene: 3. The CDR3 runs 16 residues. Germline CDR1 is SGHRS and CDR2 is YFSETQ. The CDR3 sequence: CASSLELAGGAGELFF. The CDR3 DNA reads TGCGCCAGCAGCTTGGAACTAGCGGGGGGTGCCGGGGAGCTGTTTTTT. The full variable domain, with the rest looked up from reference TRBV5-1 and TRBJ2-2, is KAGVTQTPRYLIKTRGQQVTLSCSPISGHRSVSWYQQTPGQGLQFLFEYFSETQRNKGNFPGRFSGRQFSNSRSEMNVSTLELGDSALYLCASSLELAGGAGELFFGEGSRLTVL.

V is TRBV15 and J is TRBJ1-2; D is perhaps TRBD1 (6 bases). Germline loops: CDR1 LNHNV, CDR2 YYDKDF (reference sequence). There are 12 residues in the CDR3. The V end lost 5 bases, the J end lost 5 bases, and 9 bases lay between the germline ends. The CDR3 sequence is CATSSGHYGYTF. In DNA form, the CDR3 reads TGTGCCACCAGCTCGGGACATTATGGCTACACCTTC.

The chain's CDR3 is CASSLYWSEYEQYF. CDR3 bases: TGTGCCAGCAGTTTATACTGGTCAGAGTACGAGCAGTACTTC. The chain employs TRBV27 and TRBJ2-7; D uncertain. The V gene's germline CDR1 is MNHEY and CDR2 SMNVEV (reference sequence). The V and J ends lost 1 base and 4 bases respectively, with 11 bases between them. The CDR3 is 14 residues long.

V usage is TRBV18 and J usage is TRBJ1-4; the D is unclear. Trimming cost V 3 bases and J 4 bases, with 9 bases left between them. The length of the CDR3 is 14 residues. Germline CDR1 reads KGHSH; CDR2 reads LQKENI. CDR3 coding DNA: TGTGCCAGCTCACCGAGGCGCAATAATGAAAAACTGTTTTTT. This sequence encodes CASSPRRNNEKLFF.

V usage is TRBV7-2 and J usage is TRBJ1-3, with D unclear. CDR3 length equals 13 residues. The germline CDR1 and CDR2 sequences are SGHTA and FQGNSA. V dropped 5 bases and J dropped 7 bases, with 12 bases sitting between them. CDR3 bases: TGTGCCAGCAGCCCCCGGGGTGGGAACACCATATATTTT. This sequence encodes CASSPRGGNTIYF.

CDR3 loop: CASTHGTADTQYF. The DNA for the CDR3 is TGTGCCAGTACCCACGGGACCGCAGATACGCAGTATTTT. The V and J genes are TRBV19 and TRBJ2-3, with D perhaps matching TRBD1 or TRBD2 (5 bases each). From germline, CDR1 is LNHDA and CDR2 SQIVND (reference sequence). This CDR3 has 13 residues. Trimming removed 7 bases from V and 4 bases from J, with 12 bases in between.

This clone was picked up a small number of times. J is TRBJ2-2 and V is TRBV7-6, with TRBD2 matching over 15 bases. The V gene end was trimmed by 5 bases and the J gene end by 10 bases; junction bases not matched to a gene: 8. The CDR3 covers 16 residues. Germline loops: CDR1 SGHVS, CDR2 FNYEAQ. CDR3 sequence (DNA): TGTGCCAGCAGCACCCGGACTAGCGGGGGGGTTCCGGAGCTGTTTTTT. This encodes CASSTRTSGGVPELFF.

The chain employs TRBV18 and TRBJ1-1, with unresolved D. In germline, CDR1 is KGHSH, CDR2 LQKENI. The CDR3 has 14 residues. Trimming took 3 bases from V and 2 from J, leaving 10 bases between them. This CDR3 is CASSPPGSNTEAFF. Here the CDR3 DNA reads TGTGCCAGCTCACCGCCCGGCAGCAACACTGAAGCTTTCTTT.

The J gene is TRBJ1-5, the V gene TRBV7-2, with a tentative D call TRBD1 (6 bases). This CDR3 has 16 residues. Per the germline V gene, CDR1 is SGHTA and CDR2 is FQGNSA. V dropped 5 bases and J dropped 0 bases, with 14 bases sitting between them. The CDR3, as DNA: TGTGCCAGCAGCCTAATGGGGGCGAGTAGCAATCAGCCCCAGCATTTT. Protein: CASSLMGASSNQPQHF.

In its sample, this clone was seen once. This rearrangement joins TRBV4-2 to TRBJ2-3; D is possibly TRBD2 (5 bases). V lost 1 base and J 2 bases, leaving 13 bases between the germline ends. Germline V lookup: CDR1 LGHNA, CDR2 YNFKEQ. This CDR3 region has 16 residues. The CDR3 coding sequence is TGTGCCAGCAGCCAAGGGAACTCGGGGTTCACAGATACGCAGTATTTT. Protein: CASSQGNSGFTDTQYF.

In this sample, this clone turned up a few times. The chain couples TRBV19 to TRBJ2-7, with D possibly called TRBD1 or TRBD2 (5 bases each). CDR3 size: 14 residues. V dropped 2 bases and J dropped 5 bases, with 13 bases sitting between them. Germline V lookup: CDR1 LNHDA, CDR2 SQIVND (reference sequence). CDR3 loop: CASSIRGVLDEQYF. CDR3 nucleotides: TGTGCCAGTAGTATAAGAGGGGTGTTGGACGAGCAGTACTTC.

The chain carries TRBV29-1 and TRBJ1-1, with a weak D call TRBD1 (5 bases). The CDR3 length is 11 residues. The V and J ends lost 4 bases and 6 bases respectively, with 9 bases between them. Germline CDR1 and CDR2: SQVTM and ANQGSEA. CDR3 sequence: CSVGGFAEAFF. In DNA, the CDR3 is TGCAGCGTTGGGGGGTTCGCTGAAGCTTTCTTT. Looking up the rest from reference TRBV29-1 and TRBJ1-1 gives the full variable domain: SAVISQKPSRDICQRGTSLTIQCQVDSQVTMMFWYRQQPGQSLTLIATANQGSEATYESGFVIDKFPISRPNLTFSTLTVSNMSPEDSSIYLCSVGGFAEAFFGQGTRLTVV.

This clone appeared a single time. The V and J genes are TRBV19 and TRBJ1-1; 10 bases fit TRBD1. The CDR3 has 15 residues. V lost 6 bases and J lost 3; bases outside the gene matches: 7. Per the germline V gene, CDR1 is LNHDA and CDR2 is SQIVND (reference sequence). CDR3 loop: CASRGTGDAHTEAFF. The CDR3, as DNA: TGTGCCAGTAGGGGGACAGGGGATGCGCACACTGAAGCTTTCTTT.

This clone qualifies as medium-sized. The V gene is TRBV7-9, the J gene TRBJ2-7; no clear D gene. The CDR3 is 11 residues long. The V gene lost 3 bases and the J gene lost 9 bases, with 9 bases spanning the gap. CDR1 and CDR2 from the germline V gene are SEHNR and FQNEAQ (reference sequence). The CDR3 region is CASSLAGAQYF. Here the CDR3 DNA reads TGTGCCAGCAGCTTGGCAGGCGCGCAGTACTTC.

V usage is TRBV5-6 and J usage is TRBJ2-7; 9 positions match TRBD1. CDR3 length: 14 residues. The ends lost 3 bases at V and 6 bases at J; junction bases unmatched: 7. CDR1 and CDR2 (germline): SGHDT, YYEEEE. CDR3 sequence reads: CASSWGTGRREQYF. The CDR3 DNA reads as TGTGCCAGCAGCTGGGGGACAGGGAGGCGCGAGCAGTACTTC.

The chain recombines TRBV5-1 with TRBJ1-2; D possibly corresponds to TRBD1 (5 bases). CDR1 and CDR2 (germline): SGHRS, YFSETQ. The CDR3 is 15 residues long. Trimming pared 4 bases from V and 8 bases from J, leaving 21 bases between. CDR3 coding DNA: TGCGCCAGCAGCCATACGCCCGGGGCCGCTGGAGGCTACACCTTC. Its translation is CASSHTPGAAGGYTF.

V and J are TRBV5-4 and TRBJ2-7; 14 bases map to TRBD2. The CDR3 runs to 15 residues. Trimming at V came to 1 base and at J to 10 bases, leaving 7 bases not matched to a gene. Germline V gene lookup returns CDR1 SGHNT and CDR2 YYREEE (reference sequence). The CDR3 spells CASSLKTSGGEEQYF. CDR3 nucleotide sequence: TGTGCCAGCAGCTTGAAGACTAGCGGGGGGGAGGAACAGTACTTC.

The V and J genes are TRBV6-4 and TRBJ2-2; D gene ambiguous. The CDR3 length is 15 residues. Germline V CDR1 and CDR2: MRHNA, SNTAGT. V was shortened by 5 bases and J by 5 bases, with 15 bases between the two germline ends. In DNA, the CDR3 is TGTGCCAGCAGTCGGCAGCCAGTTGGGACCGGGGAGCTGTTTTTT. Translation: CASSRQPVGTGELFF.

The chain employs TRBV29-1 and TRBJ1-2, with D perhaps matching TRBD1 (5 bases). The CDR3 consists of 12 residues. V was trimmed by 2 bases and J by 7 bases, leaving 11 bases between them. CDR1 is SQVTM and CDR2 is ANQGSEA in the germline V gene. The CDR3: CSVEPREAGYTF. CDR3 nucleotides: TGCAGCGTTGAACCCAGGGAGGCTGGCTACACCTTC.

The chain uses TRBV9 and TRBJ2-7, with D possibly being TRBD1 (6 bases). V shed 2 bases and J shed 3 bases, with 9 bases lying between them. The CDR3 runs to 13 residues. Per the germline V gene, CDR1 is SGDLS and CDR2 is YYNGEE. The CDR3 DNA is TGTGCCAGCAGCGTGGGGGCAAACTACGAGCAGTACTTC. The encoded protein is CASSVGANYEQYF.